These 27 T cell receptor beta chains were sequenced from one sample in a study of T cell responses to AZD1222 COVID-19 vaccine (dated by TCRdb to 2020 to 2023). This specimen's time point label, per the study, means: baseline before first vaccination. The library was made by the immunoSEQ multiplex PCR assay. Here the immuneACCESS table is served through TCRdb, limited to in-frame sequences with V and J called. Missing clones are a known gap in these copies; in checked studies unresolved V genes cover under half, and the rest lacks a known reason. A total of approximately 170,000 clones appear in this sample, around 90% of them only once. The ten biggest clones cover 1.6% of the sample. This specimen consisted of peripheral blood, obtained on day 0 of AZD1222 vaccination. The origin of the receptors is an adult in good health.

The chain joins TRBV11-2 to TRBJ1-2; weak D call: TRBD1 (6 bases). V dropped 6 bases and J dropped 8 bases, with 16 bases sitting between them. The germline V gene has CDR1 SGHAT and CDR2 FQNNGV. The CDR3 is made up of 13 amino acids. The CDR3 nucleotides are TGTGCCAGCAGATTGACAGGATATGGCGGCTACACCTTC. This encodes CASRLTGYGGYTF.

The rearrangement joins TRBV11-3 to TRBJ2-5; D not resolved. Per germline, CDR1 SGHNT and CDR2 YENEEA. This CDR3 has 14 amino acids. Between the trimmed V and J ends, which lost 5 bases and 5 bases, there was a span of 15 bases. The CDR3 here is CASSPRTDAETQYF. CDR3 in DNA: TGTGCCAGCAGCCCCCGGACGGACGCGGAGACCCAGTACTTC.

J is TRBJ1-6 and V is TRBV3-1 (or the pseudogene TRBV3-2); weak D call: TRBD1 (5 bases). V shed 2 bases and J shed 10 bases, with 9 bases lying between them. The CDR3 consists of 13 residues. Germline loops: CDR1 LGHDT, CDR2 YNNKEL (reference sequence). CDR3 amino acids: CASSQQGESPLHF. In DNA, the CDR3 is TGTGCCAGCAGCCAACAGGGTGAATCACCCCTCCACTTT.

This chain uses TRBV21-1 with TRBJ2-1; TRBD1 was called by the table and not checked on the DNA. TRBV21-1 is shown as a pseudogene. This CDR3 has 13 amino acids. The CDR3 here is CASSKDRANEQFF. As DNA, the CDR3 is TGTGCCAGCAGCAAAGACAGGGCCAATGAGCAGTTCTTC.

The gene calls are TRBV6-5 and TRBJ1-6; 7 nucleotides line up with TRBD1. V gave up 3 bases and J gave up 10 bases; unmatched junction bases: 9. The CDR3 sequence is 15 residues long. Germline assignment: CDR1 MNHEY and CDR2 SVGAGI. This CDR3 reads CASSYPGTVVSPLHF. The CDR3, as DNA: TGTGCCAGCAGTTATCCCGGGACAGTCGTCTCACCCCTCCACTTT.

This sequence joins TRBV27 and TRBJ1-6; TRBD1 aligns across 9 bases. The germline gives CDR1 MNHEY, CDR2 SMNVEV (reference sequence). V was clipped by 4 bases and J by 7 bases; unmatched bases: 2. The CDR3 is made up of 14 amino acids. The CDR3 protein is CASSYGQGNSPLHF. CDR3 bases: TGTGCCAGCAGTTACGGACAGGGGAATTCACCCCTCCACTTT.

The chain uses TRBV11-2 and TRBJ1-6, with D perhaps TRBD1 (6 bases). This CDR3 is built from 15 residues. The V end was cut by 5 bases, the J end by 7 bases, with 15 bases between. In germline, CDR1 is SGHAT, CDR2 FQNNGV. The CDR3 DNA reads TGTGCCAGCAGCCTCTTACTGGACAGCAATTCACCCCTCCACTTT. Its protein product is CASSLLLDSNSPLHF.

CDR3: CSARDNNEQFF. The CDR3 DNA reads as TGCAGTGCTAGAGATAACAATGAGCAGTTCTTC. This chain connects TRBV20-1 to TRBJ2-1; D not certain. Germline loops: CDR1 DFQATT, CDR2 SNEGSKA (reference sequence). V was pared by 0 bases and J by 5 bases, with 2 bases between. CDR3 size: 11 residues.

The chain is built from TRBV4-2 and TRBJ1-1; D is unresolved. The CDR3 runs 16 residues. Germline V gene data show CDR1 as LGHNA and CDR2 as YNFKEQ. Deletions cut 0 bases from V and 1 base from J, with 12 bases between. The CDR3 protein is CASSQDPNTRNTEAFF. DNA of the CDR3: TGTGCCAGCAGCCAAGATCCTAACACACGGAACACTGAAGCTTTCTTT.

The chain uses TRBV5-4 and TRBJ1-6; 7 bases line up with TRBD1. The CDR3 length is 14 residues. V trimming: 4 bases; J trimming: 7 bases; junction bases outside the gene matches: 5. Germline CDR1 and CDR2: SGHNT and YYREEE (reference sequence). The CDR3 DNA is TGTGCCAGCAGCACGACAGGGACCAATTCACCCCTCCACTTT. Translated, it gives CASSTTGTNSPLHF.

The rearrangement joins TRBV7-3 to TRBJ2-1, with 7 bases lining up with TRBD1. The CDR3 spans 14 residues. J gave up 4 bases and V 5 bases, and 5 bases lay outside the gene matches. From germline, CDR1 is SGHTA and CDR2 FQGTGA. The CDR3 sequence is CASSPDRTYNEQFF. In DNA, the CDR3 is TGTGCCAGCAGCCCGGACAGGACTTACAATGAGCAGTTCTTC.

The rearrangement links TRBV2 to TRBJ2-5; D may be TRBD2 (5 bases). The CDR3 runs to 13 residues. V gave up 11 bases and J gave up 4 bases, with 17 bases separating them. Germline values: CDR1 SNHLY, CDR2 FYNNEI. The CDR3 region is CAYTRAVRETQYF. DNA of the CDR3: TGTGCCTACACGAGGGCTGTGAGAGAGACCCAGTACTTC.

Note on this clone: Other DNA sequences in this specimen translate into the identical CDR3. The rearrangement links TRBV18 to TRBJ1-1; D is unresolved. Germline loops: CDR1 KGHSH, CDR2 LQKENI. V lost 3 bases, J lost 1 base, and 6 bases lay in between. The CDR3 covers 13 residues. The chain's CDR3 is CASSPSGNTEAFF. For the CDR3, the DNA is TGTGCCAGCTCACCCTCCGGGAACACTGAAGCTTTCTTT. Full variable domain (rest looked up from reference TRBV18 and TRBJ1-1): NAGVMQNPRHLVRRRGQEARLRCSPMKGHSHVYWYRQLPEEGLKFMVYLQKENIIDESGMPKERFSAEFPKEGPSILRIQQVVRGDSAAYFCASSPSGNTEAFFGQGTRLTVV.

The chain recombines TRBV6-5 with TRBJ1-5; D is possibly TRBD1 (5 bases). V lost 6 bases and J lost 4, with 16 bases in between. CDR3 length equals 15 residues. Germline V CDR1 and CDR2: MNHEY, SVGAGI. CDR3: CASSSLVAGNQPQHF. In DNA form, the CDR3 reads TGTGCCAGCAGCTCCCTGGTCGCAGGGAATCAGCCCCAGCATTTT.

This clone was seen more than once but under ten times. This sequence joins TRBV19 and TRBJ2-2; the D is unclear. Germline lookup yields CDR1 LNHDA and CDR2 SQIVND (reference sequence). Trimming took 3 bases from V and 2 from J, leaving 10 bases between them. CDR3 size: 15 residues. The CDR3 coding sequence is TGTGCCAGTAGTATCAAGATGGGAAACACCGGGGAGCTGTTTTTT. Its translation: CASSIKMGNTGELFF.

This chain connects TRBV30 to TRBJ2-3; D might be TRBD2 (5 bases). Germline values: CDR1 GTSNPN, CDR2 SVGIG (reference sequence). V was trimmed by 2 bases and J by 14 bases, leaving 14 bases between them. The CDR3 length is 11 residues. In DNA form, the CDR3 reads TGTGCCTGGAGTAGGGCTAGCCTACTGTATTTT. It yields the protein CAWSRASLLYF.

The rearrangement links TRBV5-5 to TRBJ1-2, with 7 bases aligning to TRBD1. Germline trimming cut 4 bases from V and 10 bases from J; bases unmatched to any gene: 4. The length of the CDR3 is 11 residues. CDR1 SGHKS and CDR2 YYEKEE come from the germline V gene (reference sequence). The CDR3 sequence: CASSITGVYTF. Written as DNA, the CDR3 is TGTGCCAGCAGCATCACAGGGGTCTACACCTTC.

V usage is TRBV7-9 and J usage is TRBJ2-5, with D hard to call. Trimming took off 1 base at V and 2 bases at J, with 8 bases between the two ends. The CDR3 has 14 amino acids. Germline V gene sequence: CDR1 SEHNR, CDR2 FQNEAQ (reference sequence). The CDR3 sequence is CASSLGRIQETQYF. In nucleotides, the CDR3 is TGTGCCAGCAGCTTAGGGCGGATTCAAGAGACCCAGTACTTC.

The V gene is TRBV6-6, the J gene TRBJ1-2, with 8 bases that match TRBD1. The junction had 7 bases not matched to a gene; V was cut back by 10 bases and J by 3 bases. The germline V gene encodes CDR1 MNHNY and CDR2 SVGAGI (reference sequence). This CDR3 has 13 amino acids. The CDR3 DNA is TGTGCCACCCAGGCAGGGGGCGACTATGGCTACACCTTC. This gives the protein CATQAGGDYGYTF.

The rearrangement joins TRBV5-1 to TRBJ2-1; possible D gene TRBD1, 6 bases. This CDR3 has 17 residues. Trimming cost V 4 bases and J 0 bases, with 17 bases left between them. Germline assignment: CDR1 SGHRS and CDR2 YFSETQ. The CDR3 region is CASSTADRFSSYNEQFF. CDR3 bases: TGCGCCAGCAGCACGGCCGACAGGTTCAGCTCCTACAATGAGCAGTTCTTC.

The V call is TRBV6-5, the J call TRBJ2-1; possible D gene TRBD2, 6 bases. The germline gives CDR1 MNHEY, CDR2 SVGAGI. V was cut by 11 bases and J by 3 bases, with 17 bases left in between. The CDR3 runs 14 residues. In DNA, the CDR3 is TGTGCCTCGAGCAAGCCTAGCGACTACAATGAGCAGTTCTTC. Translated, it gives CASSKPSDYNEQFF.

J is TRBJ2-7 and V is TRBV7-9, with TRBD2 matching 8 bases. V gave up 2 bases and J gave up 0 bases; unmatched junction bases: 9. The CDR3 runs 17 residues. From germline, CDR1 is SEHNR and CDR2 FQNEAQ (reference sequence). The CDR3 region is CASSLSTGLAGSYEQYF. The CDR3 DNA sequence: TGTGCCAGCAGCTTATCCACAGGGCTAGCGGGCTCCTACGAGCAGTACTTC.

The rearrangement uses TRBV19 and TRBJ2-3, with TRBD1 identical over 9 bases. Germline CDR1 is LNHDA and CDR2 is SQIVND (reference sequence). The V segment lost 3 bases and the J segment 0 bases; nucleotides outside the gene matches: 7. This CDR3 has 17 residues. This CDR3 is CASSIQGQGWSTDTQYF. The CDR3 DNA sequence: TGTGCCAGTAGTATCCAGGGACAGGGATGGAGCACAGATACGCAGTATTTT.

The chain recombines TRBV7-3 with TRBJ2-3, with no clear D. The germline V gene has CDR1 SGHTA and CDR2 FQGTGA. The CDR3 totals 14 residues. Trimming shortened V by 1 base and J by 0 bases, and 5 bases separated the two germline ends. CDR3 protein: CASSLNGSTDTQYF. The CDR3 bases are TGTGCCAGCAGCTTAAACGGGAGCACAGATACGCAGTATTTT. Looking up the rest from reference TRBV7-3 and TRBJ2-3 gives the full variable domain: GAGVSQTPSNKVTEKGKYVELRCDPISGHTALYWYRQSLGQGPEFLIYFQGTGAADDSGLPNDRFFAVRPEGSVSTLKIQRTERGDSAVYLCASSLNGSTDTQYFGPGTRLTVL.

The CDR3 protein is CASSPREGTSYEQYF. CDR3 DNA sequence: TGTGCCAGCAGCCCCCGGGAGGGAACTTCCTACGAGCAGTACTTC. J is TRBJ2-7 and V is TRBV9, with TRBD2 matching 8 bases. Germline trimming cut 4 bases from V and 1 base from J; bases unmatched to any gene: 7. The CDR3 totals 15 residues. Germline assignment: CDR1 SGDLS and CDR2 YYNGEE.

The J gene is TRBJ1-5, the V gene TRBV4-1; D is perhaps TRBD1 (5 bases). Germline CDR1 MGHRA, CDR2 YSYEKL. V was pared by 0 bases and J by 7 bases, with 13 bases between. The CDR3 consists of 15 residues. The CDR3 region has the DNA TGCGCCAGCAGCCAAGAGGTGGGGGGGAGACAGCCCCAGCATTTT. Amino acid sequence: CASSQEVGGRQPQHF.

This clone was seen more than once but under ten times. This rearrangement joins TRBV2 to TRBJ1-1; the match to TRBD1 covers 9 bases. The CDR3 is 14 amino acids. The V and J ends lost 6 bases and 5 bases, in that order; junction bases with no gene match: 7. Germline-derived CDR1 and CDR2 are SNHLY and FYNNEI. The CDR3: CASSSYRGRTEAFF. The CDR3 nucleotides read TGTGCCAGCAGCAGTTACAGGGGGCGGACTGAAGCTTTCTTT.